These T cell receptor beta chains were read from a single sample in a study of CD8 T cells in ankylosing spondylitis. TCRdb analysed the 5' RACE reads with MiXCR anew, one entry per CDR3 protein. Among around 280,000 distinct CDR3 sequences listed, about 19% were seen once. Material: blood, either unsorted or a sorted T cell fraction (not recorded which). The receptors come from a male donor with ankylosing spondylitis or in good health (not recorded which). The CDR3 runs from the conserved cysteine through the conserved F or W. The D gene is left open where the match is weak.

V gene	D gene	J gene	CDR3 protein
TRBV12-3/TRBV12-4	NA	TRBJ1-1	CASSSQGMAAFF
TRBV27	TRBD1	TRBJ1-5	CATRQGVTRNQPQHF
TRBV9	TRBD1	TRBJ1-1	CASTSGTENTEAFF
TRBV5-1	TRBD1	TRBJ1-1	CASSWGTGGMNTEAFF
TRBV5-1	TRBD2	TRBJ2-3	CASSLEAGGRDTQYF
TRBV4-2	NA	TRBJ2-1	CASSQDPSLLVGEQFF
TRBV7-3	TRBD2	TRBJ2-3	CASSQGAGVTDTQYF
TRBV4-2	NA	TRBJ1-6	CASGPSLQAGSSYNSPLHF
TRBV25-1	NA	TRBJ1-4	CASSEVGKLFF
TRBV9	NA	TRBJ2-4	CASSARAIDIQYF
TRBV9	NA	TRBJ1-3	CASSVQGFGNTIYF
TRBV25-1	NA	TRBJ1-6	CASSEYGRLSLVDSPLHF
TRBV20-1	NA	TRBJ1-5	CSARHRGVANQPQHF
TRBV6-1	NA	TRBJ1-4	CASTRRGTNEKLFF
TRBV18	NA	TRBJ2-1	CASSPPSLVWNEQFF
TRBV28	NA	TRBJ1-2	CASSLIQARVYGYTF
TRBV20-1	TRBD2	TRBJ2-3	CSASASGDPWDTQYF
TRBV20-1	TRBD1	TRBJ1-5	CSAPTGGGNQPQHF
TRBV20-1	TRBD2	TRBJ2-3	CSARDLGTSGRTQYF
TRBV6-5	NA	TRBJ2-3	CASSYSEGVTDTQYF
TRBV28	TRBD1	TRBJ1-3	CASTPGGSGNTIYF
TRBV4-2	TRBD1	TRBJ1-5	CASSHGQGDNQPQHF
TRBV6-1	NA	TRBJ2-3	CASSESGTDTQYF
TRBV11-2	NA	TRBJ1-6	CASSPNRVRNSPLHF
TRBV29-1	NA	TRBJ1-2	CSVVGTVTTNYGYTF
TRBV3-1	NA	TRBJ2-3	CTSSQEWDGGDTQYF
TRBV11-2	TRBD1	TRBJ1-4	CASSLTGTVDEKLFF
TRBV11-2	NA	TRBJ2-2	CASQQGYTGELFF
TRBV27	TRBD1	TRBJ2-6	CASSQPRPGQVRISGANVLTF
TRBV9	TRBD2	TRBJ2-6	CASSVRLAGGSGANVLTF
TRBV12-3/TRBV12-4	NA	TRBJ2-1	CASSPRTTYNEQFF
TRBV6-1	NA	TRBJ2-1	CASSAPSGGSNEQFF
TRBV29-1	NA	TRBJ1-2	CSVVPQNYGYTF
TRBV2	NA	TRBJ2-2	CASSEPLGMDTGELFF
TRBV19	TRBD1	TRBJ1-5	CASTQTGVGQPQHF
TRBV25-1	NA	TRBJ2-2	CASSEHSSRNTGELFF
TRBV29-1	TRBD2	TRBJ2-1	CSAPGGGSYNEQFF
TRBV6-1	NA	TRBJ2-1	CASRGGGGYNEQFF
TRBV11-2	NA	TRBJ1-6	CASSLVGWGRTSYNSPLHF
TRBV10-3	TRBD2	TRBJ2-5	CAISEASGGVRETQYF
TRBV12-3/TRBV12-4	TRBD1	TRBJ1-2	CASSSRPNGQGVRYTF
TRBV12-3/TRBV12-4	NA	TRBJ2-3	CASRGLEGRDTQYF
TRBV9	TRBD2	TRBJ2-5	CASSVMGGGETQYF
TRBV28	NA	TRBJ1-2	CASSGGTYGYTF
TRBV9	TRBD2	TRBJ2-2	CASSVGLAGGSNTGELFF
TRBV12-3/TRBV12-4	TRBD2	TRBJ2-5	CASSLGGRAIAETQYF
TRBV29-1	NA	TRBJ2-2	CSVGPGHRNTGALFF
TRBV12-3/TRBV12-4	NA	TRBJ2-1	CASTLGPYNEQFF